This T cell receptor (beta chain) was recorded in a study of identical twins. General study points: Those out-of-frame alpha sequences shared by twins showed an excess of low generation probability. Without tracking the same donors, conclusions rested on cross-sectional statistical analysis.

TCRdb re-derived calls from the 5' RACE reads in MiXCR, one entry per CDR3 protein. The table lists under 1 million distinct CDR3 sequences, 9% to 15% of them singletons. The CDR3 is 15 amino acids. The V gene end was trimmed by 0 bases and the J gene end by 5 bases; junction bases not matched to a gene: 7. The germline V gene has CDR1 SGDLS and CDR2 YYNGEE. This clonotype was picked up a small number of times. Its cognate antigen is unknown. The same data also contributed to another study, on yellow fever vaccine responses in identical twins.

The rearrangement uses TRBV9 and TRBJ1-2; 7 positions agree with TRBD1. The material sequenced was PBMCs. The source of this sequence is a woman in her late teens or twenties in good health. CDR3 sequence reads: CASSVGGAGGYGYTF. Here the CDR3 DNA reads TGTGCCAGCAGCGTAGGGGGGGCAGGGGGATATGGCTACACCTTC.